The clone carrying this TCR beta chain was seen repeatedly, ten times or more. Its antigen is not known. The sample comes from a study of early T cells in non-severe SARS-CoV-2 infection. The overall study: Sequenced material consisted of bulk RNA (from unsorted whole blood), and chains were unpaired. Study findings and constraints: Matches to VDJdb favored anti-spike CD8 responses and missed private and CD4 specificities.

Individual cDNA molecules carried attached unique molecular identifiers. In TCRdb, the 5' RACE reads were re-called with MiXCR into one record per CDR3 protein. The table has about 42,000 distinct CDR3 sequences, about 7% seen once. Germline V lookup: CDR1 SQVTM, CDR2 ANQGSEA. V was cut by 3 bases and J by 1 base, with 9 bases left in between. CDR3 length equals 14 residues. Material: whole blood. The chain recombines TRBV29-1 with TRBJ2-2; the D gene is possibly TRBD1 (6 bases). The sequence was collected from an adult who was a healthcare worker with PCR-confirmed SARS-CoV-2 infection or an uninfected control (not recorded which). This CDR3 reads CSVDGRGNTGELFF. Here the CDR3 DNA reads TGCAGCGTTGACGGCAGGGGGAACACCGGGGAGCTGTTTTTT.